The T cell receptor (beta chain) described here comes from a study of T cell responses to AZD1222 COVID-19 vaccine. General study results and limits: CD4 TCRs associated with vaccination spanned spike, dominating at 160-218 and 743-854. Repertoires were obtained only post-peak T cell response.

As concerns this clone: What it binds is unknown.

V was shortened by 4 bases and J by 8 bases, with 15 bases between the two germline ends. Germline lookup yields CDR1 MDHEN and CDR2 SYDVKM. CDR3 length: 14 residues. Clones were read by immunoSEQ multiplex PCR, and TCRdb kept only the in-frame ones, dropping some. The table records over 110,000 clones, about nine tenths of them present only once. V is TRBV28 and J is TRBJ2-1; D is perhaps TRBD2 (7 bases). This receptor was identified in an adult who received the AZD1222 COVID-19 vaccine. The sample in question was peripheral blood, obtained 28 days after the second AZD1222 dose. The CDR3 DNA sequence: TGTGCCAGCAGTTCCACAGGGAGGGCGTATGAGCAGTTCTTC. This translates into CASSSTGRAYEQFF.